A single sample gave rise to the 19 T cell receptor beta chains below, sequenced in a study of T cell responses to AZD1222 COVID-19 vaccine. Method: immunoSEQ multiplex PCR; TCRdb's copy keeps in-frame clones and lacks some. The repertoire consists of 90,000 or so clones, with around nine tenths occurring once and the leading ten covering around 5.5%. The sequencing here drew on peripheral blood, taken 28 days after the second AZD1222 dose. The receptor source for this set is an adult who received the AZD1222 COVID-19 vaccine.

The V gene is TRBV9, the J gene TRBJ2-7, with TRBD2 matching 11 bases. The length of the CDR3 is 16 residues. The V and J ends lost 0 bases and 1 base, in that order; junction bases with no gene match: 3. Germline CDR1 is SGDLS and CDR2 is YYNGEE. The CDR3 DNA sequence: TGTGCCAGCAGCGTAGGCCTAGCGGGGGGATCCTACGAGCAGTACTTC. Translated: CASSVGLAGGSYEQYF.

This rearrangement joins TRBV30 to TRBJ1-1; 8 bases are shared with TRBD1. V lost 0 bases, J lost 10 bases, and 4 bases stayed unmatched. Per the germline V gene, CDR1 is GTSNPN and CDR2 is SVGIG (reference sequence). The CDR3 is 12 residues long. CDR3 nucleotide sequence: TGTGCCTGGAGTGTCAGGGGGCCCAGAGCTTTCTTT. Protein sequence: CAWSVRGPRAFF.

CDR3 sequence reads: CACFNVWSGELFF. CDR3 nucleotides: TGTGCCTGCTTTAACGTCTGGTCCGGGGAGCTGTTTTTT. V usage is TRBV11-2 and J usage is TRBJ2-2; D not resolved. With 11 bases removed from V and 6 bases from J, the gap between germline ends came to 16 bases. Germline lookup yields CDR1 SGHAT and CDR2 FQNNGV. The CDR3 runs to 13 residues.

CDR3 DNA: TGTGCCAGCAGCTTAGCGCTAGGGCAGACGGGCAATCAGCCCCAGCATTTT. This gives the protein CASSLALGQTGNQPQHF. The chain is built from TRBV7-2 and TRBJ1-5; D is unclear. The CDR3 covers 17 residues. CDR1 is SGHTA, CDR2 FQGNSA, per germline. Trimming removed 0 bases at V and 2 bases at J, with 14 bases between.

This chain connects TRBV18 to TRBJ1-1, with 10 bases fitting TRBD1. After removal of 4 bases from V and 6 bases from J, the junction contained 5 bases not matched to a gene. Germline V gene sequence: CDR1 KGHSH, CDR2 LQKENI. The CDR3 runs 14 residues. The CDR3 protein is CASSRRDRGPEAFF. DNA of the CDR3: TGTGCCAGCTCACGCCGGGACAGGGGACCTGAAGCTTTCTTT.

This chain joins TRBV3-1 (or the pseudogene TRBV3-2) and TRBJ2-4; no reliable D call. Trimming pared 0 bases from V and 8 bases from J, leaving 5 bases between. CDR1 and CDR2 (germline): LGHDT, YNNKEL (reference sequence). This CDR3 comprises 12 residues. CDR3 coding DNA: TGTGCCAGCAGCCAAGATACGGACATTCAGTACTTC. It codes for CASSQDTDIQYF.

The rearrangement uses TRBV2 and TRBJ2-2; D is undetermined. With 4 bases removed from V and 3 bases from J, the gap between germline ends came to 3 bases. The CDR3 has 12 residues. Germline values: CDR1 SNHLY, CDR2 FYNNEI. The CDR3, as DNA: TGTGCCAGCAGTGTTTACACCGGGGAGCTGTTTTTT. It specifies CASSVYTGELFF.

This clone was picked up one time. The chain is built from TRBV5-1 and TRBJ1-1; D is uncertain. Germline V gene lookup returns CDR1 SGHRS and CDR2 YFSETQ. Trimming took 0 bases from V and 4 from J, leaving 7 bases between them. This CDR3 comprises 13 residues. The CDR3 here is CASSLVPGTEAFF. CDR3 DNA: TGCGCCAGCAGCTTGGTTCCGGGCACTGAAGCTTTCTTT.

The chain combines TRBV11-2 with TRBJ1-2; D call uncertain. Germline V lookup: CDR1 SGHAT, CDR2 FQNNGV. V was trimmed by 5 bases and J by 6 bases, leaving 19 bases between them. The length of the CDR3 is 15 residues. The CDR3 DNA reads as TGTGCCAGCAGCGGCCGTGTCGGGGTACTGGATGGCTACACCTTC. This gives the protein CASSGRVGVLDGYTF.

This chain connects TRBV18 to TRBJ1-4; 10 positions agree with TRBD1. Unmatched junction bases numbered 10, after V lost 4 bases and J lost 2 bases. Germline V gene lookup returns CDR1 KGHSH and CDR2 LQKENI. This CDR3 spans 18 amino acids. The CDR3 nucleotides are TGTGCCAGCTCACTACGGAGAGGGACAGGGGTCACTAATGAAAAACTGTTTTTT. This encodes CASSLRRGTGVTNEKLFF.

CDR3 DNA: TGTGCCACCAGCCCTGCACAGGGCGAGGCTGAAGCTTTCTTT. Translation gives CATSPAQGEAEAFF. The chain is built from TRBV15 and TRBJ1-1, with D possibly matching TRBD1 (6 bases). The CDR3 runs 14 residues. V was clipped by 5 bases and J by 6 bases, with 16 bases between them. In germline, CDR1 is LNHNV, CDR2 YYDKDF (reference sequence).

This rearrangement joins TRBV13 to TRBJ1-2; D perhaps matches TRBD1 (6 bases). Per germline, CDR1 PRHDT and CDR2 FYEKMQ (reference sequence). There are 18 residues in the CDR3. V was trimmed by 7 bases and J by 4 bases, leaving 28 bases between them. The CDR3: CASTQEGAPGGPTYGYTF. For the CDR3, the DNA is TGTGCCAGCACCCAAGAGGGAGCCCCGGGGGGCCCCACCTATGGCTACACCTTC.

The chain has TRBV24-1 and TRBJ1-5; no definite D call. The CDR3 sequence is 14 residues long. Trimming took 5 bases from V and 0 from J, leaving 7 bases between them. Germline-derived CDR1 and CDR2 are KGHDR and SFDVKD. CDR3 in amino acids: CATSGEGSNQPQHF. The CDR3 DNA reads as TGTGCCACCAGTGGCGAAGGTAGCAATCAGCCCCAGCATTTT.

The CDR3 loop is CASSPRVFRNQPQHF. In DNA form, the CDR3 reads TGTGCCAGCAGTCCCAGGGTTTTCCGCAATCAGCCCCAGCATTTT. The V call is TRBV6-2 or TRBV6-3, the J call TRBJ1-5; possibly TRBD1 for D (5 bases). Trimming stripped 5 bases from V and 2 bases from J, with 13 bases between. Germline V gene lookup returns CDR1 MNHEY and CDR2 SVGEGT. CDR3 length: 15 amino acids.

Here the CDR3 reads CASSQDVSNPNTEAFF. The CDR3 region has the DNA TGTGCCAGCAGCCAAGACGTGAGTAATCCGAACACTGAAGCTTTCTTT. The rearrangement links TRBV14 to TRBJ1-1; D ambiguous. The CDR3 loop spans 16 amino acids. V lost 0 bases and J lost 1, with 12 bases in between. CDR1 and CDR2 (germline): SGHDN, FVKESK.

The chain links TRBV5-4 to TRBJ2-3, with D tentatively TRBD2 (5 bases). V dropped 3 bases and J dropped 2 bases, with 16 bases sitting between them. CDR1 is SGHNT, CDR2 YYREEE, per germline (reference sequence). The length of the CDR3 is 16 residues. The CDR3 DNA reads TGTGCCAGCAGCTCCTCTTTTGAGCGGCCCACAGATACGCAGTATTTT. The encoded protein is CASSSSFERPTDTQYF. The variable domain in full, completed from reference TRBV5-4 and TRBJ2-3, reads ETGVTQSPTHLIKTRGQQVTLRCSSQSGHNTVSWYQQALGQGPQFIFQYYREEENGRGNFPPRFSGLQFPNYSSELNVNALELDDSALYLCASSSSFERPTDTQYFGPGTRLTVL.

V gene TRBV6-5 combines with J gene TRBJ2-7; 9 bases fit TRBD1. CDR1 is MNHEY and CDR2 is SVGAGI in the germline V gene. The V segment lost 5 bases and the J segment 3 bases; nucleotides outside the gene matches: 5. This CDR3 has 14 residues. CDR3 sequence: CASSRTGVGYEQYF. The CDR3 DNA is TGTGCCAGCAGTAGGACAGGGGTGGGCTACGAGCAGTACTTC.

On this clone itself: Sequence at one end of the junction differs from germline and may be a read error. CDR3: CASSGLGRKRNF. The CDR3 DNA reads as TGCGCCAGCAGTGGACTTGGCCGAAAAAGGAACTTC. V usage is TRBV10-1 and J usage is TRBJ2-7, with D unresolved. The germline gives CDR1 WNHNN, CDR2 SYGVQD (reference sequence). CDR3 size: 12 residues.

The chain combines TRBV4-2 with TRBJ1-2; 7 bases map to TRBD1. The CDR3 is made up of 15 amino acids. Germline loops: CDR1 LGHNA, CDR2 YNFKEQ. V lost 1 base, J lost 4 bases, and 6 bases stayed unmatched. In DNA, the CDR3 is TGTGCCAGCAGCCAAGCCACGACAGGGTCCTATGGCTACACCTTC. It specifies CASSQATTGSYGYTF.